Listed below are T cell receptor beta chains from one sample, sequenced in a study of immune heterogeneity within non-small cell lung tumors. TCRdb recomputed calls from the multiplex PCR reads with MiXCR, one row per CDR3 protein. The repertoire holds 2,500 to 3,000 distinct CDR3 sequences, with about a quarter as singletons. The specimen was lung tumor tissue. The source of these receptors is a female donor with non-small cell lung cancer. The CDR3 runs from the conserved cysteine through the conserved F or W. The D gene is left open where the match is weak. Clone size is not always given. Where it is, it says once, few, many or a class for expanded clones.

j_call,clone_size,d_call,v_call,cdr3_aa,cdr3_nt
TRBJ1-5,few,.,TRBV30,CAWSPPMGGGNQPQHF,TGTGCCTGGAGCCCACCGATGGGTGGTGGCAATCAGCCCCAGCATTTT
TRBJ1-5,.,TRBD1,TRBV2,CASRQDRGVNQPQHF,TGTGCCAGCAGGCAGGACAGGGGGGTAAATCAGCCCCAGCATTTT
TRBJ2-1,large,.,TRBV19,CASSLKNEQFF,TGTGCCAGTAGCCTCAAGAATGAGCAGTTCTTC
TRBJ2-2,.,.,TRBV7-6,CASSLAGGAGELFF,TGTGCCAGCAGCTTAGCTGGGGGAGCCGGGGAGCTGTTTTTT
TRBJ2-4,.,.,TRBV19,CASSTDRAAKNIQYF,TGTGCCAGTTCAACGGACAGAGCAGCCAAAAACATTCAGTACTTC
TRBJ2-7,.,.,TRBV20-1,CSARPNPREDITSYEQYF,TGCAGTGCTAGACCAAATCCTCGGGAAGACATTACCTCCTACGAGCAGTACTTC
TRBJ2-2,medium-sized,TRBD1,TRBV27,CASSWTGTSGELFF,TGTGCCAGCAGCTGGACAGGGACCTCCGGGGAGCTGTTTTTT
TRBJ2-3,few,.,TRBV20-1,CSASGTDTQYF,TGCAGTGCTAGCGGCACAGATACGCAGTATTTT
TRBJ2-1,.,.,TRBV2,CASSEARGNYNEQFF,TGTGCCAGCAGTGAAGCGCGCGGGAACTACAATGAGCAGTTCTTC
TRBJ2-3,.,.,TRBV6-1,CASRSTGAPTDTQYF,TGTGCCAGCAGAAGTACGGGGGCCCCCACAGATACGCAGTATTTT
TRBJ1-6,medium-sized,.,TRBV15,CATSKGGAGSPLHF,TGTGCCACCAGCAAGGGTGGGGCGGGTTCACCCCTCCACTTT
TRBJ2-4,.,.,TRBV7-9,CASSWGAKNIQYF,TGTGCCAGCAGCTGGGGAGCCAAAAACATTCAGTACTTC
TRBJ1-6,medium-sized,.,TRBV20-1,CSARDDQGVWSPLHF,TGCAGTGCTAGAGACGACCAGGGCGTTTGGTCACCCCTCCACTTT
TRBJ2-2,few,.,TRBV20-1,CSAPRDATGELFF,TGCAGTGCTCCCAGGGACGCCACCGGGGAGCTGTTTTTT
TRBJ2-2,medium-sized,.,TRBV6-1,CASKGTGELFF,TGTGCCAGCAAAGGGACCGGGGAGCTGTTTTTT
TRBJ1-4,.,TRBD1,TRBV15,CATSKGDRATNEKLFF,TGTGCCACCAGCAAAGGGGACAGGGCAACTAATGAAAAACTGTTTTTT
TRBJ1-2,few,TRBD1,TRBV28,CASSLMFSGGYGYTF,TGTGCCAGCAGTTTAATGTTCTCAGGGGGCTATGGCTACACCTTC
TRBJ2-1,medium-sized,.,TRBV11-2,CASSPIGNEQFF,TGTGCCAGCAGCCCCATAGGGAATGAGCAGTTCTTC
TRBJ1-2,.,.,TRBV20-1,CSARDINYSYTF,TGCAGTGCTAGAGATATAAACTATAGCTACACCTTC
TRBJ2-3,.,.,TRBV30,CAWSVSTTTDTQYF,TGTGCCTGGAGTGTTTCCACCACCACAGATACGCAGTATTTT
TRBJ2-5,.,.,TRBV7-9,CASSVEGGAAYQETQYF,TGTGCCAGCAGCGTCGAGGGGGGAGCGGCGTACCAAGAGACCCAGTACTTC
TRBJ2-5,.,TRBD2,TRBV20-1,CSARERERGETQYF,TGCAGTGCTAGAGAGCGGGAGCGAGGGGAGACCCAGTACTTC
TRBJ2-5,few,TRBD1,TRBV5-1,CASSLGGLRQGEETQYF,TGCGCCAGCAGCTTGGGGGGGCTCCGACAGGGGGAAGAGACCCAGTACTTC
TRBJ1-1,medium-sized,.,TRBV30,CAWSVAGEGTEAFF,TGTGCCTGGAGTGTAGCCGGGGAAGGGACTGAAGCTTTCTTT
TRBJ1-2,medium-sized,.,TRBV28,CASSLSRGPNYGYTF,TGTGCCAGCAGTTTATCCAGGGGACCGAACTATGGCTACACCTTC
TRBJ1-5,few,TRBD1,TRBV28,CASSPGQGGRNQPQHF,TGTGCCAGCAGCCCGGGACAGGGTGGGCGCAATCAGCCCCAGCATTTT
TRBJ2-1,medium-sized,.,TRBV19,CASTDPWNANEQFF,TGTGCCAGTACTGACCCCTGGAATGCCAATGAGCAGTTCTTC
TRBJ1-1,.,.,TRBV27,CASSLAGTYAEAFF,TGTGCCAGCAGTTTAGCCGGGACCTACGCTGAAGCTTTCTTT
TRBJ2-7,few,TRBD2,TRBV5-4,CASSVASGRSSYEQYF,TGTGCCAGCAGTGTGGCAAGCGGGAGATCTTCCTACGAGCAGTACTTC
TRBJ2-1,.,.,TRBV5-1,CASSLEQSARSHEQFF,TGCGCCAGCAGCTTGGAGCAGTCGGCTAGATCCCATGAGCAGTTCTTC
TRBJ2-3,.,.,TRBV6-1,CASSTLWDLASTDTQYF,TGTGCCAGCAGTACCCTATGGGACCTAGCTAGCACAGATACGCAGTATTTT
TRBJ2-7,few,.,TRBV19,CASSTNGGSSYEQYF,TGTGCCAGTAGTACCAATGGCGGGTCCTCCTACGAGCAGTACTTC
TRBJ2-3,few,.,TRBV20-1,CSARLGWLDTQYF,TGCAGTGCTAGGCTCGGATGGCTGGATACGCAGTATTTT
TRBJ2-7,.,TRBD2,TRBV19,CASSTNSGSSYEQYF,TGTGCCAGTAGTACCAATAGCGGGTCCTCCTACGAGCAGTACTTC
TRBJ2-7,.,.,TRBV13,CVSIKSGTEQYF,TGTGTCAGCATCAAATCGGGCACCGAGCAGTACTTC
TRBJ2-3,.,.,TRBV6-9,CASRLSMADTQYF,TGTGCCAGCAGGTTATCAATGGCAGATACGCAGTATTTT
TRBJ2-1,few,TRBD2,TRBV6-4,CASRLAGPYNEQFF,TGTGCCAGCAGGTTAGCGGGCCCATACAATGAGCAGTTCTTC
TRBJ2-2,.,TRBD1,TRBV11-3,CASSVQGASGELFF,TGTGCCAGCAGCGTACAGGGGGCTTCCGGGGAGCTGTTTTTT
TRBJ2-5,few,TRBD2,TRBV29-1,CSVIGTSGILETQYF,TGCAGCGTTATTGGGACTAGCGGGATACTAGAGACCCAGTACTTC
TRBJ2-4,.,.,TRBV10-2,CASSESRGGAAKNIQYF,TGCGCCAGCAGTGAGTCGAGAGGGGGGGCGGCCAAAAACATTCAGTACTTC
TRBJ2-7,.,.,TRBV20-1,CSARRVGPGRGLEQYF,TGCAGTGCTAGGAGGGTAGGACCCGGGCGCGGGTTGGAGCAGTACTTC
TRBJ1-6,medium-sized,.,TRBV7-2,CASSLFPVPGDHSYNSPLHF,TGTGCCAGCAGCTTGTTCCCCGTTCCAGGGGACCACTCCTATAATTCACCCCTCCACTTT
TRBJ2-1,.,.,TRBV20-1,CSGDPGGRNEQFF,TGCAGTGGCGACCCCGGCGGTAGGAATGAGCAGTTCTTC
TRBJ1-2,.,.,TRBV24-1,CATSATGLEGYTF,TGTGCCACCAGTGCGACAGGTTTGGAGGGCTACACCTTC
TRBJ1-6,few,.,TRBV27,CASSLSTGLINSPLHF,TGTGCCAGCAGTTTATCCACAGGACTGATTAATTCACCCCTCCACTTT